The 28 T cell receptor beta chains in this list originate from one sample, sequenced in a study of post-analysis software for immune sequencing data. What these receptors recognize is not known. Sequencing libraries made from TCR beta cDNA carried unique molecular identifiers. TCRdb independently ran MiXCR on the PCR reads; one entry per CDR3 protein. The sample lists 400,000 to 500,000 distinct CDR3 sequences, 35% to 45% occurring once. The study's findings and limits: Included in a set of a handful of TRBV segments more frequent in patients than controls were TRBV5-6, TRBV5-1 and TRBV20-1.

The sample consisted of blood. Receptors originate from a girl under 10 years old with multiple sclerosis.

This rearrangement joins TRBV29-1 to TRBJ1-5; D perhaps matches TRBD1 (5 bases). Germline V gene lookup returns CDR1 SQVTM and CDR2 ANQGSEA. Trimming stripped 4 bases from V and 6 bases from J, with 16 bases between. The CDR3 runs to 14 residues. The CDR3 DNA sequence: TGCAGCGTTGTGCCGGCCAGGGTTTTTCAGCCCCAGCATTTT. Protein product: CSVVPARVFQPQHF.

The CDR3 nucleotides are TGCGCCAGCAGCTTGGCCGAGACCACGGACAGCACAGATACGCAGTATTTT. This codes for CASSLAETTDSTDTQYF. The chain couples TRBV5-1 to TRBJ2-3; no reliable D call. V lost 0 bases and J lost 0, with 14 bases in between. Germline V gene sequence: CDR1 SGHRS, CDR2 YFSETQ. The CDR3 consists of 17 residues.

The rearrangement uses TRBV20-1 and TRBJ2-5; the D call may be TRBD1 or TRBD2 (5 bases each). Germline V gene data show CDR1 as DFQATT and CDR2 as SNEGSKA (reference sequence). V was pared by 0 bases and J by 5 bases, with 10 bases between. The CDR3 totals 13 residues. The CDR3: CSARDGARETQYF. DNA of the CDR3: TGCAGTGCTAGAGACGGGGCCCGGGAGACCCAGTACTTC.

CDR3 DNA: TGTGCCAGCAGCTTAGAACACAGGGAGGGACCCCTTACCTACAATGAGCAGTTCTTC. Amino acids: CASSLEHREGPLTYNEQFF. The rearrangement links TRBV7-9 to TRBJ2-1; D possibly corresponds to TRBD2 (7 bases). Trimming removed 1 base at V and 2 bases at J, with 21 bases between. The germline gives CDR1 SEHNR, CDR2 FQNEAQ (reference sequence). The CDR3 length is 19 residues. The whole variable domain, remainder taken from reference TRBV7-9 and TRBJ2-1, is DTGVSQNPRHKITKRGQNVTFRCDPISEHNRLYWYRQTLGQGPEFLTYFQNEAQLEKSRLLSDRFSAERPKGSFSTLEIQRTEQGDSAMYLCASSLEHREGPLTYNEQFFGPGTRLTVL.

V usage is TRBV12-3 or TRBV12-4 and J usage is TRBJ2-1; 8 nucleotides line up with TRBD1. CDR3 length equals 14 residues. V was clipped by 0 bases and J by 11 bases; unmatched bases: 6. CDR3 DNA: TGTGCCAGCAGTTTAGCTGGACAGGGTATCAAGCAGTTCTTC. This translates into CASSLAGQGIKQFF.

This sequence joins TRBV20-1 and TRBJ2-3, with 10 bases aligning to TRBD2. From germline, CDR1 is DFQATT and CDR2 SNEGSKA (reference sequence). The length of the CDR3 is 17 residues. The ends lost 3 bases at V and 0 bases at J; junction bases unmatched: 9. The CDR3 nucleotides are TGCAGTGCTAGTCGGACTAGCGGCGGCCGTAGCACAGATACGCAGTATTTT. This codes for CSASRTSGGRSTDTQYF.

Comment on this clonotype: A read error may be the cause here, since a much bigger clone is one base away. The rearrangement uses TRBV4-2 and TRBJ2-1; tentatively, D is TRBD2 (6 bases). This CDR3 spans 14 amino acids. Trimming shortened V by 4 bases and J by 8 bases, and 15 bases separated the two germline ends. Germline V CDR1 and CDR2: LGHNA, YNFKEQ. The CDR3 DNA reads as TGTGCCAGCAGCCGAACGGGCAGGAGGGATGAGCAGTTCTTC. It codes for CASSRTGRRDEQFF.

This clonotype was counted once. CDR3 loop: CASSLAPSIAKNIQYF. In nucleotides, the CDR3 is TGTGCCAGCAGTTTAGCGCCGAGTATAGCCAAAAACATTCAGTACTTC. The rearrangement uses TRBV6-6 and TRBJ2-4, with D perhaps matching TRBD2 (5 bases). This CDR3 is built from 16 residues. CDR1 is MNHNY and CDR2 is SVGAGI in the germline V gene (reference sequence). Trimming stripped 4 bases from V and 0 bases from J, with 13 bases between.

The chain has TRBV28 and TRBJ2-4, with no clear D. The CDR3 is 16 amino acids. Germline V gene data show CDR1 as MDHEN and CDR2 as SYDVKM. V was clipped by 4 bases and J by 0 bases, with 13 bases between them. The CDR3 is CASSSFTSVAKNIQYF. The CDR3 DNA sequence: TGTGCCAGCAGTTCCTTCACCAGTGTAGCCAAAAACATTCAGTACTTC.

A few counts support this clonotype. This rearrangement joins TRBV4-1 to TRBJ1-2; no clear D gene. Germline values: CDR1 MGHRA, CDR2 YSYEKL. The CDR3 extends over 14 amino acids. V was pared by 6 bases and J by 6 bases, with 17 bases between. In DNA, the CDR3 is TGCGCCAGCAGACCTTTCGATCGCCCGGATGGCTACACCTTC. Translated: CASRPFDRPDGYTF.

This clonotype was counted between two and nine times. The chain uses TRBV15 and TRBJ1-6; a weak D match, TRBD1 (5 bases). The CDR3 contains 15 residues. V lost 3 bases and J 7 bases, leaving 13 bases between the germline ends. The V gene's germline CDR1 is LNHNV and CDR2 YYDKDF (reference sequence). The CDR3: CATSRLGLLNSPLHF. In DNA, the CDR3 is TGTGCCACCAGCAGGCTGGGACTGTTGAATTCACCCCTCCACTTT.

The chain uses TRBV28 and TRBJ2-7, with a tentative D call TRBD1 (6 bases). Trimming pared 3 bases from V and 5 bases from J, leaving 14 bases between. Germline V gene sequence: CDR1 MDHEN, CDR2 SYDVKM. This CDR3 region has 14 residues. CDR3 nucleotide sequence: TGTGCCAGCAGTTTGTTTACAGGGCAGGACGAGCAGTACTTC. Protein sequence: CASSLFTGQDEQYF.

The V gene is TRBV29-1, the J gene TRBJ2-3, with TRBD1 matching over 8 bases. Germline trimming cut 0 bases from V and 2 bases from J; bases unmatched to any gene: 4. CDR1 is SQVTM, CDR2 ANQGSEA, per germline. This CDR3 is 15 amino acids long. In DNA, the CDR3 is TGCAGCGTTGAAGAGAACAGGGGGTACACAGATACGCAGTATTTT. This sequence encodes CSVEENRGYTDTQYF.

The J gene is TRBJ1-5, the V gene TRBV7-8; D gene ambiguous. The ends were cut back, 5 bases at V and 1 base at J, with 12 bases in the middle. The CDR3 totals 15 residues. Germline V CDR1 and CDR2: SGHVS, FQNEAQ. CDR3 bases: TGTGCCAGCAGCGGAGATACACGGAGCAATCAGCCCCAGCATTTT. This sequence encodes CASSGDTRSNQPQHF.

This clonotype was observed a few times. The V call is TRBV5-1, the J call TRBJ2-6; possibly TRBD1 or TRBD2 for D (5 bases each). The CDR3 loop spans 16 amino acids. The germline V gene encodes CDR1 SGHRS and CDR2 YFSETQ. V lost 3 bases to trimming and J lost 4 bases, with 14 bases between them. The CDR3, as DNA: TGCGCCAGCAGCTCAGACCCAGGGACGGGGGCCAACGTCCTGACTTTC. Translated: CASSSDPGTGANVLTF.

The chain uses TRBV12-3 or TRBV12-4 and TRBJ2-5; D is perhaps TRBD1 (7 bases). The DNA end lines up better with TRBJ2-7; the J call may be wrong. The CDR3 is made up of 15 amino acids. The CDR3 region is CASSRGTAFSYEQYF. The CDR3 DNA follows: TGTGCCAGCAGTCGGGGGACAGCGTTCTCCTACGAGCAGTACTTC.

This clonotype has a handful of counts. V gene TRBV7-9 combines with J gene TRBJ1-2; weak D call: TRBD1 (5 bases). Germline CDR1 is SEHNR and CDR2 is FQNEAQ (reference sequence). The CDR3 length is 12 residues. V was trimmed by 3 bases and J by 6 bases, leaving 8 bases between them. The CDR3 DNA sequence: TGTGCCAGCAGCTTTGGGGGTAATGGCTACACCTTC. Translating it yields CASSFGGNGYTF. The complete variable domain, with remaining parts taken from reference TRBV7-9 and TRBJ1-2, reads DTGVSQNPRHKITKRGQNVTFRCDPISEHNRLYWYRQTLGQGPEFLTYFQNEAQLEKSRLLSDRFSAERPKGSFSTLEIQRTEQGDSAMYLCASSFGGNGYTFGSGTRLTVV.

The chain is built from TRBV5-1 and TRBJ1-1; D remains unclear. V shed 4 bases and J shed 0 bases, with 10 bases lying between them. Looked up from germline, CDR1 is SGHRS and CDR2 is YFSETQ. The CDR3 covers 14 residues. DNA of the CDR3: TGCGCCAGCAGCGCAGCGGGAGTGAACACTGAAGCTTTCTTT. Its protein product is CASSAAGVNTEAFF.

DNA of the CDR3: TGTGCCAGCAGTTACGAAGGGGTTTCGTCCTACGAGCAGTACTTC. The encoded protein is CASSYEGVSSYEQYF. The rearrangement links TRBV6-6 to TRBJ2-7; D is possibly TRBD1 (5 bases). CDR3 size: 15 residues. In germline, CDR1 is MNHNY, CDR2 SVGAGI (reference sequence). V was clipped by 2 bases and J by 1 base, with 12 bases between them.

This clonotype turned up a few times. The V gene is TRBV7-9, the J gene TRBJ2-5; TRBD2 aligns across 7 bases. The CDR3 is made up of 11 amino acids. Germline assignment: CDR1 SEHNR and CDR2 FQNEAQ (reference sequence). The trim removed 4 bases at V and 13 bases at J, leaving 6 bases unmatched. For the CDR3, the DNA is TGTGCCAGCAGCTCTGGGGGACTACGGTACTTC. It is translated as CASSSGGLRYF.

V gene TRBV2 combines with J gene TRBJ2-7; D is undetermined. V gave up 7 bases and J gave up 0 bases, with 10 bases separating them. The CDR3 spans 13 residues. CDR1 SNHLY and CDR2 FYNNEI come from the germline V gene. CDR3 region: CASTEADSYEQYF. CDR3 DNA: TGTGCCAGCACTGAGGCAGACTCCTACGAGCAGTACTTC.

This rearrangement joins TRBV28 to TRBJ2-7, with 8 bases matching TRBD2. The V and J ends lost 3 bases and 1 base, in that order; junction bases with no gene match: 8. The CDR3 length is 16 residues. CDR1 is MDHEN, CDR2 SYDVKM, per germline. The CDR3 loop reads CASSLEWTSRSYEQYF. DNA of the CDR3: TGTGCCAGCAGTTTGGAATGGACTAGCAGATCCTACGAGCAGTACTTC.

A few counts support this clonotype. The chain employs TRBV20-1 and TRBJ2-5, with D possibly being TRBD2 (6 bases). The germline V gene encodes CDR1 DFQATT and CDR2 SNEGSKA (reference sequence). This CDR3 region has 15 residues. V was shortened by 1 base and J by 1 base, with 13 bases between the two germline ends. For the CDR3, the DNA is TGCAGTGCTAGAGTGACGGGAGACTTCCAAGAGACCCAGTACTTC. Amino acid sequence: CSARVTGDFQETQYF.

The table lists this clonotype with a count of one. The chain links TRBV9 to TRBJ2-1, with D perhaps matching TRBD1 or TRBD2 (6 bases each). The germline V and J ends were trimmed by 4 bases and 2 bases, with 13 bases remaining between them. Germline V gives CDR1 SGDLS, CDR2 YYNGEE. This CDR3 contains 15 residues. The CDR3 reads CASSPGGPPYNEQFF. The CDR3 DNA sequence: TGTGCCAGCAGCCCCGGGGGCCCGCCCTACAATGAGCAGTTCTTC.

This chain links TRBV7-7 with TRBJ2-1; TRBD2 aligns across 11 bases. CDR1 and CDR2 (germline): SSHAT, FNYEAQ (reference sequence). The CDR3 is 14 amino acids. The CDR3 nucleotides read TGTGCTAGCGGGCCACTAGCGGGAGCAGGAGAGCAGTTCTTC. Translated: CASGPLAGAGEQFF.

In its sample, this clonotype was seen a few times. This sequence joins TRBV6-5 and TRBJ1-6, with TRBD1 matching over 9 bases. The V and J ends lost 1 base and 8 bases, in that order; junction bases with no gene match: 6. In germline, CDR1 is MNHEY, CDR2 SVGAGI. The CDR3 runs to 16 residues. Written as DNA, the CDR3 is TGTGCCAGCAGTTACTTTTGGACAGGGGCATATTCACCCCTCCACTTT. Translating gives CASSYFWTGAYSPLHF.

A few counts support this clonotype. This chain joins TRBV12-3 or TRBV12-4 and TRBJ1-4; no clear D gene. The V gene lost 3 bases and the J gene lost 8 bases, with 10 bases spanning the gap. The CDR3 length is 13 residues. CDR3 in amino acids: CASSLPGEEKLFF. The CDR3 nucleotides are TGTGCCAGCAGTTTGCCGGGAGAGGAAAAACTGTTTTTT.

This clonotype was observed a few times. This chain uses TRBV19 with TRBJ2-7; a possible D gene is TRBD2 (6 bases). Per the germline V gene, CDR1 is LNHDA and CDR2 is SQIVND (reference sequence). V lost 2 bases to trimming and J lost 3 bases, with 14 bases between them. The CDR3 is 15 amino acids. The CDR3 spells CASSIIRRGGYEQYF. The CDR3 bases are TGTGCCAGTAGTATAATCAGACGGGGAGGCTACGAGCAGTACTTC.